Shown below are 23 T cell receptor beta chains from a single sample sequenced in a study of T-cell reconstitution after alpha-beta-depleted transplantation in children (dated by TCRdb to about 2016). Preparation of the library involved PCR. Sequenced on an Illumina HiSeq 2500. Molecular barcoding was employed in the preparation of TCR libraries, with unique molecular identifiers being used to normalize TCRbeta repertoire quantification. TCRdb's own reprocessing of the public reads used fastp at Q25 and MiXCR and kept productive beta chains. When rows share a CDR3 protein, they turn into one entry using the most common DNA and genes. In all, the sample holds hundreds of thousands of distinct CDR3 sequences, and around 16% of those were seen once. The ten biggest clones cover 1.1% of the sample. Sequenced here: PBMCs from the stem cell graft donor, sampled from the stem cell graft. The receptors originated from a human donor who donated a stem cell graft to a child with acute myeloid leukemia.

This sequence joins TRBV7-9 and TRBJ2-5, with 7 nucleotides matching TRBD1. This CDR3 is 11 amino acids long. From germline, CDR1 is SEHNR and CDR2 FQNEAQ (reference sequence). V was pared by 4 bases and J by 9 bases, with 2 bases of the junction left unmatched. CDR3 sequence reads: CASSSQGAQYF. Here the CDR3 DNA reads TGTGCCAGCAGCTCTCAGGGGGCCCAGTACTTC.

This clonotype was recorded at least ten times. The chain couples TRBV20-1 to TRBJ2-3; TRBD1 matches 8 bases. With V trimmed by 2 bases and J by 8 bases, 9 bases remained unmatched. The CDR3 has 14 residues. Germline loops: CDR1 DFQATT, CDR2 SNEGSKA (reference sequence). The CDR3 nucleotides read TGCAGTGCTAGAAGCCAGGGGGCGTCCCTTACGCAGTATTTT. It encodes CSARSQGASLTQYF.

The chain has TRBV7-8 and TRBJ2-1, with D possibly matching TRBD2 (6 bases). V was clipped by 3 bases and J by 4 bases, with 13 bases between them. Germline assignment: CDR1 SGHVS and CDR2 FQNEAQ. The CDR3 loop spans 15 amino acids. The CDR3 sequence is CASSLSSGLYNEQFF. Written as DNA, the CDR3 is TGTGCCAGCAGCTTGTCCAGCGGGCTTTACAATGAGCAGTTCTTC.

As concerns this clonotype: One end of the junction is discordant with germline, which a read error may explain. This chain connects TRBV20-1 to TRBJ2-3, with TRBD2 identical over 16 bases. Germline V gives CDR1 DFQATT, CDR2 SNEGSKA (reference sequence). This CDR3 contains 18 residues. CDR3 loop: CSVRSGTSGGGPTDTQYF. The CDR3 bases are TGCAGTGTTAGATCCGGGACTAGCGGGGGGGGCCCCACAGATACGCAGTATTTT.

This clonotype came up many times. This chain uses TRBV6-4 with TRBJ2-6; weak D call: TRBD1 (5 bases). The V and J ends lost 10 bases and 4 bases respectively, with 14 bases between them. The V gene's germline CDR1 is MRHNA and CDR2 SNTAGT. This CDR3 contains 14 residues. CDR3 protein: CATSQGVGANVLTF. For the CDR3, the DNA is TGTGCCACCTCCCAAGGGGTCGGGGCCAACGTCCTGACTTTC.

The chain recombines TRBV12-3 or TRBV12-4 with TRBJ1-1, with D tentatively TRBD1 (6 bases). CDR3 size: 12 residues. V lost 3 bases and J lost 8, with 10 bases in between. The CDR3 DNA is TGTGCCAGCAGTTTTTCTAGGGGGGAAGCTTTCTTT. This encodes CASSFSRGEAFF.

This clonotype showed up many times. This sequence joins TRBV12-3 or TRBV12-4 and TRBJ1-1, with 7 bases matching TRBD1. This CDR3 is 13 amino acids long. V was pared by 5 bases and J by 5 bases, with 5 bases of the junction left unmatched. The CDR3 DNA reads as TGTGCCAGCAGTGAGGACAGGAGGACTGAAGCTTTCTTT. Its translation: CASSEDRRTEAFF.

This clonotype was seen ten or more times. The J gene is TRBJ1-4, the V gene TRBV29-1, with no clear D. The V end was cut by 0 bases, the J end by 10 bases, with 6 bases between. The germline gives CDR1 SQVTM, CDR2 ANQGSEA. CDR3 length: 11 amino acids. In DNA form, the CDR3 reads TGCAGCGTTGAAGATCAAGGAAAACTGTTTTTT. Translating gives CSVEDQGKLFF.

Many counts were recorded for this clonotype. The chain is built from TRBV4-2 and TRBJ2-1, with D maybe TRBD2 (6 bases). The V gene's germline CDR1 is LGHNA and CDR2 YNFKEQ. V lost 4 bases to trimming and J lost 9 bases, with 16 bases between them. The CDR3 is 14 amino acids. CDR3 sequence (DNA): TGTGCCAGCAGCCTCGGGACTCCCGGGGGTGAGCAGTTCTTC. It codes for CASSLGTPGGEQFF.

A few counts support this clonotype. This chain joins TRBV7-2 and TRBJ2-5; 10 bases agree with TRBD1. The CDR3 is 15 amino acids. After removal of 5 bases from V and 4 bases from J, the junction contained 7 bases not matched to a gene. Per germline, CDR1 SGHTA and CDR2 FQGNSA. This chain's CDR3 is CASSPRDRGRETQYF. The CDR3 coding sequence is TGTGCCAGCAGCCCTCGGGACAGGGGTCGAGAGACCCAGTACTTC.

This clonotype was observed many times. This sequence joins TRBV11-2 and TRBJ2-6, with D hard to call. The CDR3 is made up of 14 amino acids. Deletions cut 8 bases from V and 0 bases from J, with 8 bases between. From germline, CDR1 is SGHAT and CDR2 FQNNGV. The CDR3 loop reads CASGINSGANVLTF. CDR3 DNA: TGTGCCAGCGGGATCAACTCTGGGGCCAACGTCCTGACTTTC.

This clonotype was seen ten or more times. The genes are TRBV9 and TRBJ1-2; tentatively, D is TRBD1 (6 bases). Trimming cost V 1 base and J 3 bases, with 10 bases left between them. CDR1 and CDR2 from the germline V gene are SGDLS and YYNGEE. This CDR3 has 14 amino acids. The CDR3 region is CASSVKTGDYGYTF. Written as DNA, the CDR3 is TGTGCCAGCAGCGTAAAGACAGGAGACTATGGCTACACCTTC.

The J gene is TRBJ1-5, the V gene TRBV27; TRBD1 agrees at 8 bases. The CDR3 spans 16 residues. CDR1 is MNHEY, CDR2 SMNVEV, per germline (reference sequence). After removal of 4 bases from V and 1 base from J, the junction contained 6 bases not matched to a gene. The CDR3 here is CASSSRGRLSNQPQHF. CDR3 DNA sequence: TGTGCCAGCAGTTCCAGGGGGCGCTTAAGCAATCAGCCCCAGCATTTT.

This clonotype was counted many times. This chain uses TRBV10-3 with TRBJ2-1, with D possibly being TRBD2 (5 bases). The germline V gene has CDR1 ENHRY and CDR2 SYGVKD. V lost 2 bases and J 9 bases, leaving 17 bases between the germline ends. The CDR3 consists of 15 residues. The CDR3 region has the DNA TGTGCCATCAGTGAGCGAGGACTTATATCGGGTGAGCAGTTCTTC. Translated, it gives CAISERGLISGEQFF.

The chain recombines TRBV7-2 with TRBJ2-3, with TRBD2 matching 13 bases. Germline V gene sequence: CDR1 SGHTA, CDR2 FQGNSA. The trim removed 5 bases at V and 5 bases at J, leaving 7 bases unmatched. This CDR3 is built from 16 residues. The CDR3 is CASSPTSGGARDTQYF. Here the CDR3 DNA reads TGTGCCAGCAGCCCTACTAGCGGGGGGGCCAGAGATACGCAGTATTTT.

V and J are TRBV2 and TRBJ2-7, with D tentatively TRBD1 (6 bases). V dropped 4 bases and J dropped 2 bases, with 12 bases sitting between them. The germline V gene has CDR1 SNHLY and CDR2 FYNNEI. The CDR3 runs 14 residues. The CDR3 DNA follows: TGTGCCAGCAGTGTCAGGGGCCTTACCTACGAGCAGTACTTC. Its translation: CASSVRGLTYEQYF.

The CDR3 bases are TGTGCCTGGAGTGTTTTCTCCGAGCAGTACTTC. Translation: CAWSVFSEQYF. The J gene is TRBJ2-7, the V gene TRBV30; D remains unclear. V was pared by 0 bases and J by 6 bases, with 6 bases between. This CDR3 is 11 amino acids long. Germline CDR1 is GTSNPN and CDR2 is SVGIG (reference sequence).

This clonotype has at least ten counts. Here the CDR3 omits its conserved ending phenylalanine or tryptophan, so a read error is the likely source. In DNA, the CDR3 is TGTGCCAGCAGCGACGGACAGAACTATGGCTACACCCTC. Amino acid sequence: CASSDGQNYGYTL. The rearrangement links TRBV7-2 to TRBJ1-2; D might be TRBD1 (6 bases). V dropped 5 bases and J dropped 2 bases, with 9 bases sitting between them. Germline loops: CDR1 SGHTA, CDR2 FQGNSA. This CDR3 has 13 residues.

This clonotype has ten or more counts. The V and J genes are TRBV12-3 or TRBV12-4 and TRBJ2-1; TRBD2 matches at 14 bases. The CDR3 sequence is 15 residues long. J lost 10 bases, V lost 3 bases, and 5 bases had no gene match. The CDR3 DNA sequence: TGTGCCAGCAGTTTTCCGGGACTAGCGGGGGACGAGCAGTTCTTC. Protein sequence: CASSFPGLAGDEQFF.

This clonotype was detected many times. The rearrangement links TRBV18 to TRBJ1-1; possibly TRBD1 for D (5 bases). With 8 bases removed from V and 3 bases from J, the gap between germline ends came to 10 bases. There are 12 residues in the CDR3. The germline CDR1 and CDR2 sequences are KGHSH and LQKENI. CDR3 nucleotide sequence: TGTGCCAGCAGCCCGGGGGACACTGAAGCTTTCTTT. Protein: CASSPGDTEAFF.

V is TRBV30 and J is TRBJ1-5, with D possibly matching TRBD1 (6 bases). Germline-derived CDR1 and CDR2 are GTSNPN and SVGIG (reference sequence). The V and J ends lost 3 bases and 7 bases respectively, with 13 bases between them. CDR3 length: 13 amino acids. CDR3: CAWSHRVGQPQHF. The CDR3 DNA reads as TGTGCCTGGAGCCACAGGGTCGGACAGCCCCAGCATTTT.

This clonotype was recorded many times. DNA of the CDR3: TGCAGTGCCGCATCCCGACTAACAGATTGGAATGAGCAGTTCTTC. Translation: CSAASRLTDWNEQFF. The rearrangement joins TRBV20-1 to TRBJ2-1, with a weak D call TRBD2 (5 bases). The CDR3 has 15 amino acids. V lost 6 bases and J lost 7, with 22 bases in between. In germline, CDR1 is DFQATT, CDR2 SNEGSKA (reference sequence).

This clonotype was counted only a few times. The J gene is TRBJ2-5, the V gene TRBV7-9, with D possibly matching TRBD1 (5 bases). Per the germline V gene, CDR1 is SEHNR and CDR2 is FQNEAQ (reference sequence). V was pared by 0 bases and J by 4 bases, with 12 bases between. The CDR3 runs 15 residues. DNA for the CDR3: TGTGCCAGCAGCTTAGCGCTCGGACAAGTAGAGACCCAGTACTTC. This gives the protein CASSLALGQVETQYF.